Listed below are T cell receptor beta chains from one sample, sequenced in a study of blood T cells in healthy people across ages. MiXCR was run by TCRdb on the 5' RACE reads, yielding one entry per CDR3 protein. The table has 760,000 or so distinct CDR3 sequences, roughly 25% seen once. These same records also appear under a second study, on T cells of mothers and their children.

Input material: blood. The origin of the receptors is a boy aged 5-17 years in good health. The CDR3 runs from the conserved cysteine through the conserved F or W. A D gene is named only where the DNA matches it firmly. A row's size may be missing; if present it is once, few, many or a size class.

J: TRBJ2-7; V: TRBV12-3/TRBV12-4; D: TRBD2; size: NA; CDR3: CASSSSFGRAGEQYF; DNA: TGTGCCAGCAGTTCCTCATTTGGGAGGGCTGGCGAGCAGTACTTC
J: TRBJ2-1; V: TRBV29-1; D: TRBD2; size: NA; CDR3: CSVVAGAGNEQFF; DNA: TGCAGCGTTGTAGCGGGAGCTGGAAATGAGCAGTTCTTC
J: TRBJ2-5; V: TRBV5-1; D: NA; size: few; CDR3: CASSLGPVRIVKTQYF; DNA: TGCGCCAGCAGCTTGGGGCCAGTGAGGATCGTTAAGACCCAGTACTTC
J: TRBJ1-6; V: TRBV6-5; D: NA; size: few; CDR3: CASRSEGTSPLHF; DNA: TGTGCCAGCAGATCAGAGGGTACCTCACCCCTCCACTTT
J: TRBJ2-1; V: TRBV10-3; D: TRBD2; size: NA; CDR3: CAIREGLAEYNEQFF; DNA: TGTGCCATCAGAGAGGGACTAGCGGAGTACAATGAGCAGTTCTTC
J: TRBJ1-2; V: TRBV28; D: NA; size: few; CDR3: CASSLVTVANYGYTF; DNA: TGTGCCAGCAGTTTGGTGACAGTCGCTAACTATGGCTACACCTTC
J: TRBJ2-3; V: TRBV29-1; D: NA; size: few; CDR3: CSVEDGVFTTQYF; DNA: TGCAGCGTTGAAGATGGTGTCTTCACTACGCAGTATTTT
J: TRBJ2-7; V: TRBV28; D: TRBD1; size: NA; CDR3: CASSPPPGQGPKQYF; DNA: TGTGCCAGCAGTCCCCCCCCGGGACAGGGGCCTAAGCAGTACTTC
J: TRBJ2-5; V: TRBV6-6; D: NA; size: few; CDR3: CASSYSENRQETQYF; DNA: TGTGCCAGCAGTTACTCGGAGAACAGGCAAGAGACCCAGTACTTC
J: TRBJ1-1; V: TRBV28; D: NA; size: NA; CDR3: CASRPPKGNTEAFF; DNA: TGTGCCAGCAGACCCCCTAAGGGGAACACTGAAGCTTTCTTT